Presented here are 8 T cell receptor beta chains from one specimen sequenced in a study of OX40 agonist ivuxolimab in advanced cancers. Data came from immunoSEQ multiplex PCR; TCRdb stores just in-frame clones and leaves some out. Among tens of thousands of clones listed, around 90% were seen once. The sequencing here drew on CD4+ or CD8+ T cells sorted from blood, taken in a trial of the OX40 agonist ivuxolimab. Receptor source: an adult with an advanced solid tumor such as melanoma, head and neck, liver or kidney cancer.

This chain uses TRBV11-2 with TRBJ2-3; 8 bases agree with TRBD1. The CDR3 is made up of 14 amino acids. The germline gives CDR1 SGHAT, CDR2 FQNNGV. V trimming: 5 bases; J trimming: 3 bases; junction bases outside the gene matches: 4. The CDR3 here is CASSPWTGTDTQYF. In DNA, the CDR3 is TGTGCCAGCAGCCCCTGGACAGGGACAGATACGCAGTATTTT.

This clone came up once. The rearrangement links TRBV7-2 to TRBJ2-1; D is perhaps TRBD2 (6 bases). Germline V gene sequence: CDR1 SGHTA, CDR2 FQGNSA. The germline V and J ends were trimmed by 3 bases and 10 bases, with 16 bases remaining between them. The CDR3 loop spans 14 amino acids. In DNA form, the CDR3 reads TGTGCCAGCAGCTTGAGTGCGGGGAGCTGGGAGCAGTTCTTC. It encodes CASSLSAGSWEQFF.

The chain links TRBV7-2 to TRBJ2-7; TRBD1 matches at 10 bases. V lost 6 bases, J lost 0 bases, and 2 bases stayed unmatched. The CDR3 has 14 residues. The germline CDR1 and CDR2 sequences are SGHTA and FQGNSA. The CDR3 region is CASSWDRGSYEQYF. The CDR3 DNA is TGTGCCAGCAGTTGGGACAGGGGCTCCTACGAGCAGTACTTC.

The rearrangement joins TRBV19 to TRBJ2-2; possibly TRBD1 or TRBD2 for D (5 bases each). The CDR3 consists of 16 residues. Trimming pared 5 bases from V and 1 base from J, leaving 14 bases between. From germline, CDR1 is LNHDA and CDR2 SQIVND (reference sequence). CDR3 sequence reads: CASSQPGPMNTGELFF. The DNA of the CDR3 is TGTGCCAGTAGTCAACCGGGACCGATGAACACCGGGGAGCTGTTTTTT.

The gene calls are TRBV7-9 and TRBJ2-7, with D possibly matching TRBD2 (5 bases). From germline, CDR1 is SEHNR and CDR2 FQNEAQ (reference sequence). There are 15 residues in the CDR3. Trimming pared 5 bases from V and 2 bases from J, leaving 16 bases between. CDR3 DNA: TGTGCCAGCAGCCGGACTGCAGGCCTACCCTACGAGCAGTACTTC. It specifies CASSRTAGLPYEQYF. The full variable domain, in which reference TRBV7-9 and TRBJ2-7 provide the parts outside the CDR3, is DTGVSQNPRHKITKRGQNVTFRCDPISEHNRLYWYRQTLGQGPEFLTYFQNEAQLEKSRLLSDRFSAERPKGSFSTLEIQRTEQGDSAMYLCASSRTAGLPYEQYFGPGTRLTVT.

V gene TRBV7-7 combines with J gene TRBJ2-5; 12 bases align to TRBD2. V dropped 2 bases and J dropped 2; count of bases not matched to a gene: 3. From germline, CDR1 is SSHAT and CDR2 FNYEAQ (reference sequence). The CDR3 extends over 16 amino acids. The DNA of the CDR3 is TGTGCCAGCAGCTTAAGGCTAGCGGGGGGGCAAGAGACCCAGTACTTC. Encoded protein: CASSLRLAGGQETQYF.

V usage is TRBV15 and J usage is TRBJ2-6; 10 nucleotides line up with TRBD2. V was pared by 0 bases and J by 0 bases, with 5 bases of the junction left unmatched. Germline V lookup: CDR1 LNHNV, CDR2 YYDKDF (reference sequence). The CDR3 is 19 amino acids. The chain's CDR3 is CATSRDMSGGASGANVLTF. The CDR3 DNA is TGTGCCACCAGCAGAGATATGAGCGGGGGGGCCTCTGGGGCCAACGTCCTGACTTTC.

The chain has TRBV7-2 and TRBJ2-7; tentatively, D is TRBD2 (6 bases). The V end was cut by 4 bases, the J end by 3 bases, with 10 bases between. This CDR3 contains 13 residues. CDR1 SGHTA and CDR2 FQGNSA come from the germline V gene. The CDR3 DNA is TGTGCCAGCAGCTATAGCGGCGACTACGAGCAGTACTTC. Its protein product is CASSYSGDYEQYF.